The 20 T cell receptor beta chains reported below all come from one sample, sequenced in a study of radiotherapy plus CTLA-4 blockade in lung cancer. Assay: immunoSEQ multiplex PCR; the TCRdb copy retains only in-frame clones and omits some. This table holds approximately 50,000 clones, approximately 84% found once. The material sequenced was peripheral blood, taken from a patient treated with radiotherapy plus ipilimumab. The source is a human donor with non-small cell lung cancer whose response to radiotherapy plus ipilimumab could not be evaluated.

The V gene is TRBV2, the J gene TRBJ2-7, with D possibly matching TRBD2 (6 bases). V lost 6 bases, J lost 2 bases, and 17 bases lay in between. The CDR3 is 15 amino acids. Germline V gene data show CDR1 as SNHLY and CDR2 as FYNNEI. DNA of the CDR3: TGTGCCAGCAGCGACCCCATGGCGGGAACCTACGAGCAGTACTTC. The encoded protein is CASSDPMAGTYEQYF.

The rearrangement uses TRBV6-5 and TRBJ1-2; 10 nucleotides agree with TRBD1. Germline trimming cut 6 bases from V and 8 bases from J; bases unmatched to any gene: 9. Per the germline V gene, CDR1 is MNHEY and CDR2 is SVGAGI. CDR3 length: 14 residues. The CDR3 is CASSRQGASSGYTF. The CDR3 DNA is TGTGCCAGCAGCCGACAGGGGGCATCCTCCGGCTACACCTTC.

The CDR3 region has the DNA TGTGCCAGCAGCTCTGGGGGGGGCAGGGTGATAAACTCTGGGGCCAACGTCCTGACTTTC. Translated: CASSSGGGRVINSGANVLTF. This chain uses TRBV5-4 with TRBJ2-6, with a tentative D call TRBD2 (7 bases). The germline V gene has CDR1 SGHNT and CDR2 YYREEE (reference sequence). The V and J ends lost 3 bases and 0 bases respectively, with 22 bases between them. The CDR3 sequence is 20 residues long.

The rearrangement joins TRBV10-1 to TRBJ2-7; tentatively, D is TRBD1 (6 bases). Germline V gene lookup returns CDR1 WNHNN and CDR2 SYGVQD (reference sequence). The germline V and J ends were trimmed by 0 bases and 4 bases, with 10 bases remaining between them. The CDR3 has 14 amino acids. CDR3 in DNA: TGCGCCAGCAGTGAGTCCGGGGACACGTACGAGCAGTACTTC. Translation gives CASSESGDTYEQYF.

The CDR3 coding sequence is TGTGCCTGGACCTCACAGATGAACACTGAAGCTTTCTTT. This sequence encodes CAWTSQMNTEAFF. The rearrangement uses TRBV30 and TRBJ1-1, with D uncertain. CDR3 length equals 13 residues. The germline V gene encodes CDR1 GTSNPN and CDR2 SVGIG (reference sequence). V was trimmed by 4 bases and J by 0 bases, leaving 9 bases between them.

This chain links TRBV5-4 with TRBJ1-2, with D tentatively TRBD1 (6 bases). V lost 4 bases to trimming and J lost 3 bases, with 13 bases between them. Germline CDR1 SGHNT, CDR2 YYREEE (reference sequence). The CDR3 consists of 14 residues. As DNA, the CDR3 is TGTGCCAGCAGCGGTACAGGGCGGGACTATGGCTACACCTTC. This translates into CASSGTGRDYGYTF.

This CDR3 is CASSFGQGQAGKLFF. CDR3 sequence (DNA): TGCGCCAGCAGCTTCGGACAGGGCCAGGCCGGAAAACTGTTTTTT. This chain joins TRBV5-1 and TRBJ1-4; 8 bases map to TRBD1. The V and J ends lost 2 bases and 10 bases, in that order; junction bases with no gene match: 10. CDR1 and CDR2 (germline): SGHRS, YFSETQ. The length of the CDR3 is 15 residues. Filled out from reference TRBV5-1 and TRBJ1-4, the complete variable domain reads KAGVTQTPRYLIKTRGQQVTLSCSPISGHRSVSWYQQTPGQGLQFLFEYFSETQRNKGNFPGRFSGRQFSNSRSEMNVSTLELGDSALYLCASSFGQGQAGKLFFGSGTQLSVL.

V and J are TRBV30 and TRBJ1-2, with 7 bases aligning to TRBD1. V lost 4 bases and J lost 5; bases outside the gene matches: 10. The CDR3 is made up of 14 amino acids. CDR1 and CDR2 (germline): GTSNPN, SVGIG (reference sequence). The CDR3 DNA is TGTGCCTGGAATCGACAGGGCTTAAAATATGGCTACACCTTC. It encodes CAWNRQGLKYGYTF. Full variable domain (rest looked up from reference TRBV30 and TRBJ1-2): SQTIHQWPATLVQPVGSPLSLECTVEGTSNPNLYWYRQAAGRGLQLLFYSVGIGQISSEVPQNLSASRPQDRQFILSSKKLLLSDSGFYLCAWNRQGLKYGYTFGSGTRLTVV.

Here the CDR3 DNA reads TGTGCCAGCAGCCCCCGCCCCGGGACTAAAAGCTCCTACGAGCAGTACTTC. This sequence encodes CASSPRPGTKSSYEQYF. The chain has TRBV7-2 and TRBJ2-7; 7 nucleotides line up with TRBD2. The germline CDR1 and CDR2 sequences are SGHTA and FQGNSA. CDR3 length equals 17 residues. The V segment lost 5 bases and the J segment 0 bases; nucleotides outside the gene matches: 13.

The CDR3 reads CASSSGTRGVEDTQYF. For the CDR3, the DNA is TGTGCCAGCAGCTCCGGGACTAGGGGCGTGGAGGATACGCAGTATTTT. This chain links TRBV6-6 with TRBJ2-3; 8 bases map to TRBD2. Unmatched junction bases numbered 14, after V lost 6 bases and J lost 6 bases. CDR1 and CDR2 from the germline V gene are MNHNY and SVGAGI (reference sequence). The CDR3 is 16 residues long.

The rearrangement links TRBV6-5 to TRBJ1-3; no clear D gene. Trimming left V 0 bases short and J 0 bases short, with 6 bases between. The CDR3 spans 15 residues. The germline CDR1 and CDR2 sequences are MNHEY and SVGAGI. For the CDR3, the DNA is TGTGCCAGCAGTTACTCGGTCGGCTCTGGAAACACCATATATTTT. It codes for CASSYSVGSGNTIYF.

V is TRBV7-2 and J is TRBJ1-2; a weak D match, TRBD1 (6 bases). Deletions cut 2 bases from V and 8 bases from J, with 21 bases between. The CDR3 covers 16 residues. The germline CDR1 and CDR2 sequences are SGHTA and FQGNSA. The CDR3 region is CASSLRDTDSSRGYTF. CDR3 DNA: TGTGCCAGCAGCTTAAGGGACACAGATTCTTCCCGCGGCTACACCTTC.

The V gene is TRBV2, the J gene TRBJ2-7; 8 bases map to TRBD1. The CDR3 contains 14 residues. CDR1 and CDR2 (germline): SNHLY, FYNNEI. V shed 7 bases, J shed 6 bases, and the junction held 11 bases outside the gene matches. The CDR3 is CASTSGQGGGEQYF. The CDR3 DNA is TGTGCCAGCACCTCCGGACAGGGAGGAGGCGAGCAGTACTTC.

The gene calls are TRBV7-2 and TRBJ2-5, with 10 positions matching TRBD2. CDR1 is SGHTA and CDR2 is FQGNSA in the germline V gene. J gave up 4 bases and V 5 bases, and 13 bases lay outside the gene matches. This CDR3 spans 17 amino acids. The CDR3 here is CASSARTSGGRGETQYF. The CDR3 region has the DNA TGTGCCAGCAGCGCCCGGACTAGCGGAGGGAGGGGAGAGACCCAGTACTTC.

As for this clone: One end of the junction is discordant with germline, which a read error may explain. CDR3 amino acids: CASKDGGRSQETQYF. The CDR3 DNA reads TGCGCGAGCAAGGACGGGGGACGATCCCAAGAGACCCAGTACTTC. The chain joins TRBV5-1 to TRBJ2-5; possibly TRBD2 for D (6 bases). The germline gives CDR1 SGHRS, CDR2 YFSETQ. This CDR3 contains 15 residues.

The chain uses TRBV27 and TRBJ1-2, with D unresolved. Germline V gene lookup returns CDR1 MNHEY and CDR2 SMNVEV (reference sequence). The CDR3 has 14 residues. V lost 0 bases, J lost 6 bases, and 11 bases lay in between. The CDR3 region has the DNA TGTGCCAGCAGTTTATCGGTGGCGGCGGATGGCTACACCTTC. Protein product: CASSLSVAADGYTF.

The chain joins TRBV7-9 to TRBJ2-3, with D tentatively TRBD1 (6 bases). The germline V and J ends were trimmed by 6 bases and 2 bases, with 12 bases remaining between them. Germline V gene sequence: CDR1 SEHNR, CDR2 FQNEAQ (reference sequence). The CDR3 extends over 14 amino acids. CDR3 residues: CASSRQAHTDTQYF. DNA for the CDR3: TGTGCCAGCAGTCGACAGGCCCACACAGATACGCAGTATTTT.

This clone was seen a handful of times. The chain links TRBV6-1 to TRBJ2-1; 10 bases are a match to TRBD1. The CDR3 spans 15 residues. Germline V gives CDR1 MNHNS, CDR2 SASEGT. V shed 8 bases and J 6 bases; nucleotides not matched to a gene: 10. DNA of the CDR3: TGTGCCAGCTTCAGGTCCGGGACAGGGGCCAATGAGCAGTTCTTC. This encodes CASFRSGTGANEQFF.

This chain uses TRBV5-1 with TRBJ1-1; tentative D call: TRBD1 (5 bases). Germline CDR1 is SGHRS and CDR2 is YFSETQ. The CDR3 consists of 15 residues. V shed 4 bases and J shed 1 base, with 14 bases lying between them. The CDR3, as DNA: TGCGCCAGCAGCCCCTCCCAGGGTGGGAACACTGAAGCTTTCTTT. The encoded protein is CASSPSQGGNTEAFF.

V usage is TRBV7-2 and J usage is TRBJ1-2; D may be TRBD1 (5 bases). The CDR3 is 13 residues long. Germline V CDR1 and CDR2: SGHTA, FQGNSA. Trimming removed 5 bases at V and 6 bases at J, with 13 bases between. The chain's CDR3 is CASSRGTRDGYTF. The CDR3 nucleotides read TGTGCCAGCAGCCGAGGGACTAGGGATGGCTACACCTTC. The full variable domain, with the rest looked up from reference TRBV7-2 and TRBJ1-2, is GAGVSQSPSNKVTEKGKDVELRCDPISGHTALYWYRQSLGQGLEFLIYFQGNSAPDKSGLPSDRFSAERTGGSVSTLTIQRTQQEDSAVYLCASSRGTRDGYTFGSGTRLTVV.